Each of the 30 T cell receptor beta chains below was sequenced from the same sample in a study of blood T cell repertoires in COVID-19. Sequencing was performed with immunoSEQ multiplex PCR; in TCRdb, only in-frame clones are kept and a portion is missing. The sample comprises roughly 200,000 clones, about nine tenths of which are singletons, and approximately 4.3% rests with the top ten. The sequencing input was PBMCs or T cells enriched from blood (not recorded which). The receptor set was obtained from a woman in her twenties or thirties with acute COVID-19.

This chain links TRBV5-4 with TRBJ2-2; TRBD2 matches at 13 bases. The germline gives CDR1 SGHNT, CDR2 YYREEE (reference sequence). This CDR3 is built from 16 residues. Trimming removed 1 base from V and 6 bases from J; junction bases left unmatched: 3. The CDR3 nucleotides read TGTGCCAGCAGCTTGCCACTAGCGGGGGGGGCCGGGGAGCTGTTTTTT. Translation gives CASSLPLAGGAGELFF.

V is TRBV18 and J is TRBJ1-2, with 7 bases that match TRBD1. The CDR3 consists of 15 residues. CDR1 and CDR2 from the germline V gene are KGHSH and LQKENI. The J segment lost 4 bases and the V segment lost 0 bases, leaving 5 bases of the junction unmatched. CDR3 sequence: CASSPPDRTTYGYTF. CDR3 sequence (DNA): TGTGCCAGCTCACCACCGGACAGGACCACCTATGGCTACACCTTC.

The rearrangement links TRBV7-2 to TRBJ2-4, with TRBD2 identical over 12 bases. The germline gives CDR1 SGHTA, CDR2 FQGNSA. This CDR3 contains 17 residues. V trimming: 4 bases; J trimming: 3 bases; junction bases outside the gene matches: 7. The CDR3 nucleotides read TGTGCCAGCAGCTCTTCTAGCGGGGGGGCCAGCAAAAACATTCAGTACTTC. It translates to CASSSSSGGASKNIQYF.

The chain couples TRBV11-2 to TRBJ1-1; D is ambiguous. The germline V and J ends were trimmed by 5 bases and 1 base, with 14 bases remaining between them. CDR1 SGHAT and CDR2 FQNNGV come from the germline V gene. CDR3 size: 15 residues. The DNA of the CDR3 is TGTGCCAGCAGCCTTCGCGGGCAGCAGAACACTGAAGCTTTCTTT. Translating gives CASSLRGQQNTEAFF.

The chain couples TRBV5-1 to TRBJ2-7; 7 bases are a match to TRBD1. CDR1 and CDR2 (germline): SGHRS, YFSETQ. With V trimmed by 4 bases and J by 3 bases, 4 bases remained unmatched. The CDR3 runs 13 residues. The DNA of the CDR3 is TGCGCCAGCAGCATCGGGACAGACTACGAGCAGTACTTC. Its translation: CASSIGTDYEQYF.

This chain links TRBV18 with TRBJ1-2; a possible D gene is TRBD1 (5 bases). Germline V gene sequence: CDR1 KGHSH, CDR2 LQKENI. CDR3 length: 15 amino acids. Trimming pared 2 bases from V and 8 bases from J, leaving 18 bases between. The CDR3 here is CASSPVGTTREGYTF. The CDR3 coding sequence is TGTGCCAGCTCACCAGTGGGGACTACGCGAGAGGGCTACACCTTC.

The CDR3 DNA sequence: TGTGCCTGGGACAGGGGGCGGAATTCACCCCTCCACTTT. This gives the protein CAWDRGRNSPLHF. The V call is TRBV30, the J call TRBJ1-6; 10 nucleotides agree with TRBD1. CDR1 and CDR2 from the germline V gene are GTSNPN and SVGIG (reference sequence). The CDR3 sequence is 13 residues long. V gave up 5 bases and J gave up 7 bases; unmatched junction bases: 2.

The chain joins TRBV30 to TRBJ1-2; 7 positions agree with TRBD1. Germline V gives CDR1 GTSNPN, CDR2 SVGIG (reference sequence). Trimming took 3 bases from V and 3 from J; bases not matched to a gene: 4. The CDR3 length is 13 residues. The CDR3 DNA is TGTGCCTGGAGCCCACAGGGGTACTATGGCTACACCTTC. Translated: CAWSPQGYYGYTF.

The chain couples TRBV6-5 to TRBJ2-1; D possibly corresponds to TRBD1 (6 bases). Germline CDR1 reads MNHEY; CDR2 reads SVGAGI. V was trimmed by 5 bases and J by 4 bases, leaving 9 bases between them. This CDR3 region has 13 residues. The CDR3 DNA reads TGTGCCAGCAGTATCGGACAGTACAATGAGCAGTTCTTC. Its protein product is CASSIGQYNEQFF.

The rearrangement links TRBV6-5 to TRBJ2-2, with 8 bases fitting TRBD1. Losses at the gene ends were 6 bases for V and 5 bases for J; bases not matched to a gene: 8. The V gene's germline CDR1 is MNHEY and CDR2 SVGAGI. The CDR3 is made up of 15 amino acids. For the CDR3, the DNA is TGTGCCAGCAGGCGAGACAGGGGCGAAACCGGGGAGCTGTTTTTT. It specifies CASRRDRGETGELFF.

The V and J genes are TRBV28 and TRBJ1-5, with D possibly TRBD1 on 6 matching bases. There are 12 residues in the CDR3. V dropped 8 bases and J dropped 6 bases, with 11 bases sitting between them. Germline CDR1 and CDR2: MDHEN and SYDVKM. The CDR3 here is CASFRGGQPQHF. CDR3 nucleotides: TGTGCCAGCTTTAGGGGGGGTCAGCCCCAGCATTTT. The complete variable domain, with remaining parts taken from reference TRBV28 and TRBJ1-5, reads DVKVTQSSRYLVKRTGEKVFLECVQDMDHENMFWYRQDPGLGLRLIYFSYDVKMKEKGDIPEGYSVSREKKERFSLILESASTNQTSMYLCASFRGGQPQHFGDGTRLSIL.

The rearrangement uses TRBV7-2 and TRBJ1-6; 7 bases align to TRBD1. This CDR3 has 14 amino acids. Germline CDR1 is SGHTA and CDR2 is FQGNSA. Trimming cost V 5 bases and J 9 bases; bases outside gene matches: 7. The CDR3 here is CASSKTGYASPLHF. The CDR3 DNA reads TGTGCCAGCAGCAAGACAGGGTACGCTTCACCCCTCCACTTT.

The chain carries TRBV5-5 and TRBJ1-4, with unresolved D. Germline V lookup: CDR1 SGHKS, CDR2 YYEKEE (reference sequence). The CDR3 runs to 13 residues. Deletions cut 0 bases from V and 4 bases from J, with 4 bases between. CDR3 region: CASSLDSNEKLFF. In DNA form, the CDR3 reads TGTGCCAGCAGCTTGGACAGTAATGAAAAACTGTTTTTT. Full variable domain (rest looked up from reference TRBV5-5 and TRBJ1-4): DAGVTQSPTHLIKTRGQQVTLRCSPISGHKSVSWYQQVLGQGPQFIFQYYEKEERGRGNFPDRFSARQFPNYSSELNVNALLLGDSALYLCASSLDSNEKLFFGSGTQLSVL.

The gene calls are TRBV19 and TRBJ2-2; 8 bases agree with TRBD2. The CDR3 has 16 residues. The germline CDR1 and CDR2 sequences are LNHDA and SQIVND (reference sequence). V lost 6 bases, J lost 0 bases, and 6 bases stayed unmatched. Here the CDR3 reads CASRIPLAANTGELFF. Written as DNA, the CDR3 is TGTGCCAGTAGAATACCACTAGCGGCGAACACCGGGGAGCTGTTTTTT.

This chain links TRBV15 with TRBJ1-5; weak D call: TRBD1 (5 bases). Germline V gives CDR1 LNHNV, CDR2 YYDKDF (reference sequence). There are 15 residues in the CDR3. V gave up 0 bases and J gave up 3 bases, with 9 bases separating them. The CDR3 loop is CATSREWGLNQPQHF. CDR3 coding DNA: TGTGCCACCAGCAGAGAATGGGGACTCAATCAGCCCCAGCATTTT.

The chain couples TRBV5-6 to TRBJ1-4, with D tentatively TRBD1 (5 bases). Trimming shortened V by 0 bases and J by 7 bases, and 10 bases separated the two germline ends. The CDR3 is made up of 14 amino acids. The V gene's germline CDR1 is SGHDT and CDR2 YYEEEE. The CDR3 region is CASSLGGRGEKLFF. CDR3 coding DNA: TGTGCCAGCAGCTTGGGGGGAAGGGGTGAAAAACTGTTTTTT. Complete variable domain (other parts from reference TRBV5-6 and TRBJ1-4): DAGVTQSPTHLIKTRGQQVTLRCSPKSGHDTVSWYQQALGQGPQFIFQYYEEEERQRGNFPDRFSGHQFPNYSSELNVNALLLGDSALYLCASSLGGRGEKLFFGSGTQLSVL.

The rearrangement joins TRBV7-2 to TRBJ2-3; TRBD2 aligns across 8 bases. Germline V CDR1 and CDR2: SGHTA, FQGNSA. With V trimmed by 2 bases and J by 2 bases, 9 bases remained unmatched. The CDR3 length is 17 residues. As DNA, the CDR3 is TGTGCCAGCAGCTTACGCCCCGCTAGCGGGTCCACAGATACGCAGTATTTT. Translated, it gives CASSLRPASGSTDTQYF.

The table lists this clone with a few counts. The rearrangement uses TRBV18 and TRBJ1-1; no definite D call. V gave up 3 bases and J gave up 1 base, with 9 bases separating them. CDR3 size: 14 residues. Germline V CDR1 and CDR2: KGHSH, LQKENI. The CDR3 spells CASSPNGQNTEAFF. DNA of the CDR3: TGTGCCAGCTCACCTAATGGGCAGAACACTGAAGCTTTCTTT.

The gene calls are TRBV19 and TRBJ2-1; TRBD1 matches at 8 bases. CDR1 and CDR2 (germline): LNHDA, SQIVND (reference sequence). With V trimmed by 6 bases and J by 2 bases, 6 bases remained unmatched. The CDR3 contains 15 residues. CDR3 DNA sequence: TGTGCCAGTAGCGGGGCAGGGGGCCCCTACAATGAGCAGTTCTTC. Its translation is CASSGAGGPYNEQFF.

V gene TRBV5-6 combines with J gene TRBJ2-7; tentative D call: TRBD2 (6 bases). The germline gives CDR1 SGHDT, CDR2 YYEEEE. V lost 1 base to trimming and J lost 1 base, with 12 bases between them. The CDR3 is 15 amino acids. In nucleotides, the CDR3 is TGTGCCAGCAGCTTGAGGGGACTGGAATCCTACGAGCAGTACTTC. Amino acid sequence: CASSLRGLESYEQYF.

This chain joins TRBV10-3 and TRBJ2-1; 8 positions match TRBD1. J lost 2 bases, V lost 1 base, and 7 bases had no gene match. The CDR3 length is 17 residues. Germline-derived CDR1 and CDR2 are ENHRY and SYGVKD. The DNA for the CDR3 is TGTGCCATCAGTGAGTTCGGGACAGGTATTACCTACAATGAGCAGTTCTTC. Translated: CAISEFGTGITYNEQFF.

The chain joins TRBV19 to TRBJ2-1, with a weak D call TRBD1 (6 bases). The CDR3 is 16 amino acids. The germline V gene encodes CDR1 LNHDA and CDR2 SQIVND (reference sequence). Trimming took off 5 bases at V and 4 bases at J, with 18 bases between the two ends. The CDR3 DNA reads as TGTGCCAGTAGTGGACGCGACAGGCGAAAATACAATGAGCAGTTCTTC. Translated: CASSGRDRRKYNEQFF.

V and J are TRBV7-8 and TRBJ1-1; D ambiguous. The V gene's germline CDR1 is SGHVS and CDR2 FQNEAQ. V dropped 3 bases and J dropped 4 bases, with 15 bases sitting between them. The CDR3 extends over 15 amino acids. CDR3 coding DNA: TGTGCCAGCAGCTTTTTTGGTCTCGCGAGCACTGAAGCTTTCTTT. Translation: CASSFFGLASTEAFF.

This clone showed up just a few times. The genes are TRBV27 and TRBJ2-1, with D perhaps TRBD1 (6 bases). The CDR3 covers 13 residues. With 4 bases removed from V and 5 bases from J, the gap between germline ends came to 9 bases. Germline CDR1 and CDR2: MNHEY and SMNVEV (reference sequence). CDR3 residues: CASSWDTNNEQFF. CDR3 in DNA: TGTGCCAGCAGTTGGGACACGAACAATGAGCAGTTCTTC.

This chain joins TRBV27 and TRBJ2-7, with 7 bases matching TRBD1. Germline CDR1 MNHEY, CDR2 SMNVEV (reference sequence). The CDR3 sequence is 15 residues long. V lost 0 bases, J lost 2 bases, and 4 bases stayed unmatched. The CDR3 is CASSLSPGGAYEQYF. The CDR3 DNA follows: TGTGCCAGCAGTTTATCTCCAGGGGGTGCCTACGAGCAGTACTTC.

This clone has a single count. This chain connects TRBV3-1 (or the pseudogene TRBV3-2) to TRBJ2-1, with 7 bases identical to TRBD2. V gave up 2 bases and J gave up 1 base; unmatched junction bases: 2. The CDR3 covers 15 residues. Germline V gene data show CDR1 as LGHDT and CDR2 as YNNKEL (reference sequence). The CDR3 DNA sequence: TGTGCCAGCAGCCAATCTAGCGGTTCCTACAATGAGCAGTTCTTC. Amino acids: CASSQSSGSYNEQFF.

The chain employs TRBV11-2 and TRBJ2-7; 9 nucleotides line up with TRBD1. This CDR3 contains 14 residues. Trimming removed 5 bases from V and 6 bases from J; junction bases left unmatched: 8. The germline V gene encodes CDR1 SGHAT and CDR2 FQNNGV. CDR3 sequence reads: CASSPGQGTREQYF. CDR3 coding DNA: TGTGCCAGCAGCCCGGGACAGGGCACTCGCGAGCAGTACTTC.

The chain has TRBV3-1 (or the pseudogene TRBV3-2) and TRBJ2-7; TRBD2 might be the D (7 bases). This CDR3 is built from 14 residues. V dropped 5 bases and J dropped 2 bases, with 13 bases sitting between them. Germline V gene sequence: CDR1 LGHDT, CDR2 YNNKEL (reference sequence). The CDR3 nucleotides are TGTGCCAGCAGCGCGGGGGCAGGGCCCTACGAGCAGTACTTC. Amino acid sequence: CASSAGAGPYEQYF.

The chain recombines TRBV6-5 with TRBJ1-5; D ambiguous. This CDR3 comprises 14 residues. Per the germline V gene, CDR1 is MNHEY and CDR2 is SVGAGI. Trimming took off 6 bases at V and 3 bases at J, with 12 bases between the two ends. The CDR3: CASRPDITNQPQHF. CDR3 DNA sequence: TGTGCCAGCAGGCCAGACATCACCAATCAGCCCCAGCATTTT.

The chain carries TRBV19 and TRBJ2-7, with 7 bases that match TRBD1. V trimming: 5 bases; J trimming: 1 base; junction bases outside the gene matches: 5. The CDR3 loop spans 14 amino acids. Germline loops: CDR1 LNHDA, CDR2 SQIVND (reference sequence). The CDR3 reads CASSRRDSSYEQYF. The DNA of the CDR3 is TGTGCCAGTAGTCGCCGGGACAGTTCCTACGAGCAGTACTTC.